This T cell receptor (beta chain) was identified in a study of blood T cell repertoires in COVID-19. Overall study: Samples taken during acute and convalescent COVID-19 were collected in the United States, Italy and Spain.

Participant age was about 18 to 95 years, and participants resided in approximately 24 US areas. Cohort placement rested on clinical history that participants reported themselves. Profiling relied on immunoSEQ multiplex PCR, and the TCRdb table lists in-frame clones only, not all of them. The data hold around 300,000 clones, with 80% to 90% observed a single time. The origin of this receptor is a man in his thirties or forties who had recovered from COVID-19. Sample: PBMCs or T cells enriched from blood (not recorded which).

The CDR3 sequence: CAIRQSGGVNYEQYF. The DNA of the CDR3 is TGTGCCATCAGGCAAAGCGGGGGGGTAAACTACGAGCAGTACTTC. This sequence joins TRBV10-3 and TRBJ2-7; TRBD2 agrees at 10 bases. The V gene's germline CDR1 is ENHRY and CDR2 SYGVKD. CDR3 length equals 15 residues. The junction had 8 bases not matched to a gene; V was cut back by 6 bases and J by 3 bases.